The 8 T cell receptor beta chains reported below all come from one sample, sequenced in a study of blood T cell repertoires in COVID-19. Repertoires were generated with immunoSEQ multiplex PCR, while TCRdb's copy carries only in-frame clones and drops some. Counted here are approximately 97,000 clones, approximately 86% occurring once; the ten biggest clones make up roughly a sixth. The sequencing sample was made of peripheral blood. The origin of the receptors is a woman aged 80 or over with acute or convalescent COVID-19.

The rearrangement uses TRBV6-2 or TRBV6-3 and TRBJ1-6; 10 positions match TRBD1. CDR1 and CDR2 from the germline V gene are MNHEY and SVGEGT. This CDR3 is built from 14 residues. With 6 bases clipped from V and 10 bases from J, the junction kept 6 bases outside the gene matches. This CDR3 reads CASSRPGQGSPLHF. Here the CDR3 DNA reads TGTGCCAGCAGCCGACCGGGACAGGGGTCACCCCTCCACTTT.

This chain joins TRBV7-8 and TRBJ2-3, with 8 bases fitting TRBD1. The CDR3 loop spans 15 amino acids. The junction had 4 bases not matched to a gene; V was cut back by 3 bases and J by 2 bases. CDR1 and CDR2 from the germline V gene are SGHVS and FQNEAQ. The chain's CDR3 is CASSFTGGTTDTQYF. The CDR3 DNA reads TGTGCCAGCAGCTTCACAGGGGGTACCACAGATACGCAGTATTTT.

The V call is TRBV7-9, the J call TRBJ2-5; weak D call: TRBD2 (7 bases). Looked up from germline, CDR1 is SEHNR and CDR2 is FQNEAQ (reference sequence). The CDR3 spans 14 residues. Trimming cost V 7 bases and J 2 bases, with 14 bases left between them. The chain's CDR3 is CASTLAGAQETQYF. For the CDR3, the DNA is TGTGCCAGCACCCTGGCGGGGGCGCAAGAGACCCAGTACTTC.

The rearrangement links TRBV19 to TRBJ2-6; D gene uncertain. Trimming stripped 5 bases from V and 1 base from J, with 15 bases between. The germline V gene encodes CDR1 LNHDA and CDR2 SQIVND (reference sequence). CDR3 length equals 17 residues. The CDR3 here is CASSPPLSRSGANVLTF. CDR3 nucleotides: TGTGCCAGTAGTCCCCCTTTAAGTAGATCTGGGGCCAACGTCCTGACTTTC.

The rearrangement uses TRBV11-1 and TRBJ2-1; possibly TRBD2 for D (6 bases). Germline V gene data show CDR1 as SGHAT and CDR2 as FQDESV (reference sequence). This CDR3 is built from 15 residues. V was cut by 5 bases and J by 1 base, with 12 bases left in between. The CDR3: CASSTGEGSYNEQFF. The DNA of the CDR3 is TGTGCCAGCAGCACGGGAGAGGGGTCCTACAATGAGCAGTTCTTC.

The gene calls are TRBV29-1 and TRBJ2-7, with 7 nucleotides matching TRBD1. V was clipped by 7 bases and J by 7 bases; unmatched bases: 13. This CDR3 has 13 residues. The germline V gene has CDR1 SQVTM and CDR2 ANQGSEA. The CDR3 sequence is CSADGVAGGEQYF. CDR3 bases: TGCAGCGCCGACGGGGTGGCAGGGGGAGAGCAGTACTTC.

This chain links TRBV15 with TRBJ2-7, with D perhaps matching TRBD1 (5 bases). V lost 2 bases and J lost 4, with 6 bases in between. Germline V gives CDR1 LNHNV, CDR2 YYDKDF (reference sequence). CDR3 length: 12 residues. CDR3 nucleotide sequence: TGTGCCACCAGCAGACCAGGGTACGAGCAGTACTTC. This sequence encodes CATSRPGYEQYF.

The rearrangement joins TRBV28 to TRBJ2-7; TRBD1 matches 8 bases. The V gene end was trimmed by 7 bases and the J gene end by 3 bases; junction bases not matched to a gene: 5. There are 13 residues in the CDR3. Germline CDR1 reads MDHEN; CDR2 reads SYDVKM. CDR3 nucleotides: TGTGCCAGCACGCGAGACAGGGGCTACGAGCAGTACTTC. Residues: CASTRDRGYEQYF. Full variable domain (outside the CDR3, taken from reference TRBV28 and TRBJ2-7): DVKVTQSSRYLVKRTGEKVFLECVQDMDHENMFWYRQDPGLGLRLIYFSYDVKMKEKGDIPEGYSVSREKKERFSLILESASTNQTSMYLCASTRDRGYEQYFGPGTRLTVT.